Listed below are T cell receptor beta chains from one sample, sequenced in a study. TCRdb analysed the 5' RACE reads with MiXCR anew, one entry per CDR3 protein. Seen here are roughly 44,000 distinct CDR3 sequences, about 29% observed once, and the top ten hold around 4%. Sequencing was done on a sample of memory CD4+ T cells sorted from a lymph node. Receptor source: a female donor with breast cancer. The CDR3 runs from the conserved cysteine through the conserved F or W. A D gene is named only where the DNA matches it firmly. The size entry is marked missing in some rows and otherwise reads once, few, many or a size class.

clone size,J gene,V gene,D gene,CDR3 protein,CDR3 DNA
.,TRBJ2-7,TRBV4-1,TRBD1,CASSQAGGQGQEQYF,TGCGCCAGCAGCCAAGCCGGAGGACAGGGCCAGGAGCAGTACTTC
.,TRBJ2-3,TRBV7-9,TRBD2,CASSPPQRGGRDTQYF,TGTGCCAGCAGCCCCCCCCAGCGGGGGGGCCGGGACACGCAGTATTTT
once,TRBJ2-2,TRBV5-1,.,CASSSPTGELFF,TGCGCCAGCAGCTCGCCGACCGGGGAGCTGTTTTTT
.,TRBJ1-1,TRBV27,.,CASGTNTEAFF,TGTGCCAGCGGCACGAACACTGAAGCTTTCTTT
.,TRBJ1-5,TRBV4-1,TRBD1,CASSSTGATNQPQHF,TGCGCCAGCAGCTCGACAGGGGCTACCAATCAGCCCCAGCATTTT
medium-sized,TRBJ2-1,TRBV7-3,.,CASSLTSSAYNEQFF,TGTGCCAGCAGCTTAACTAGCTCGGCCTACAATGAGCAGTTCTTC
.,TRBJ2-5,TRBV9,TRBD1,CASSAGTGTQETQYF,TGTGCCAGCAGCGCGGGGACAGGGACCCAAGAGACCCAGTACTTC
.,TRBJ1-1,TRBV5-1,.,CASSSLSTEALF,TGCGCCAGCAGCTCCCTTTCCACTGAAGCTCTCTTT
few,TRBJ2-1,TRBV29-1,TRBD1,CSARDRGYNEQFF,TGCAGCGCAAGGGACAGGGGGTACAATGAGCAGTTCTTC
.,TRBJ2-7,TRBV7-9,.,CASSLQPGQGTERESYEQYF,TGTGCCAGCAGCTTACAGCCGGGACAGGGTACCGAGCGGGAGTCCTACGAGCAGTACTTC
.,TRBJ2-3,TRBV4-2,.,CVSSQDLVGSTDTQYF,TGCGTCAGCAGCCAAGATCTTGTGGGTAGCACAGATACGCAGTATTTT
.,TRBJ2-2,TRBV11-2,TRBD2,CASSWTSANTGELFF,TGTGCCAGCAGCTGGACTAGCGCGAACACCGGGGAGCTGTTTTTT
.,TRBJ2-3,TRBV7-8,.,CASTLLADTQYF,TGTGCCAGCACCCTCCTTGCAGATACGCAGTATTTT
few,TRBJ2-7,TRBV5-1,TRBD1,CASKVWDRETYEQYF,TGCGCCAGCAAGGTATGGGACAGGGAAACCTACGAGCAGTACTTC
.,TRBJ1-1,TRBV7-8,.,CASSSTETNTEAFF,TGTGCCAGCAGCTCAACCGAAACGAACACTGAAGCTTTCTTT
many,TRBJ2-3,TRBV7-3,.,CASSLIGTDTQYF,TGTGCCAGCAGTTTAATAGGGACAGATACGCAGTATTTT
.,TRBJ1-1,TRBV20-1,.,CSARDLVSSNTEAFF,TGCAGTGCTAGAGATCTGGTATCATCGAACACTGAAGCTTTCTTT
.,TRBJ2-1,TRBV5-1,.,CASSLSRVLYNEQFF,TGCGCCAGCAGCCTGTCGCGAGTTCTCTACAATGAGCAGTTCTTC
.,TRBJ2-7,TRBV5-1,.,CASSSSDEQYF,TGCGCCAGCAGCTCATCGGACGAGCAGTACTTC
.,TRBJ1-2,TRBV6-2/TRBV6-3,.,CASSYRDIHGYTF,TGTGCCAGCAGTTATCGGGACATTCATGGCTACACCTTC
few,TRBJ2-1,TRBV6-5,.,CASRTGTDYNEQFF,TGTGCCAGCAGAACCGGGACTGATTACAATGAGCAGTTCTTC
few,TRBJ2-7,TRBV7-9,.,CASSPPRHSYEQYF,TGTGCCAGCAGCCCACCCCGACACTCCTACGAGCAGTACTTC
.,TRBJ2-3,TRBV28,.,CASSRRTDTQYF,TGTGCCAGCAGCCGACGTACAGATACGCAGTATTTT
few,TRBJ2-7,TRBV28,TRBD1,CASSLRYRGYEQYF,TGTGCCAGCAGTTTAAGGTACAGGGGCTACGAGCAGTACTTC
few,TRBJ2-1,TRBV4-3,TRBD1,CASSHATGGSSYNEQFF,TGCGCCAGCAGCCACGCCACAGGGGGCTCTTCCTACAATGAGCAGTTCTTC
many,TRBJ2-7,TRBV6-5,.,CASSYKAGGEEQYF,TGTGCCAGCAGTTATAAGGCAGGGGGGGAAGAGCAGTACTTC
few,TRBJ1-5,TRBV12-3/TRBV12-4,.,CASSHSGDGPNQPQHF,TGTGCCAGCAGCCACTCGGGGGACGGCCCCAATCAGCCCCAGCATTTT
.,TRBJ2-1,TRBV4-2,TRBD2,CASSQAGTSGGYNEQFF,TGTGCCAGCAGCCAAGCCGGGACTAGCGGAGGCTACAATGAGCAGTTCTTC
few,TRBJ2-7,TRBV5-1,.,CASSLTGPYEQYF,TGCGCCAGCAGCTTGACAGGGCCCTACGAGCAGTACTTC
once,TRBJ2-5,TRBV4-1,.,CASSQDGSEETQYF,TGCGCCAGCAGTCAAGACGGGAGCGAAGAGACCCAGTACTTC
few,TRBJ2-1,TRBV14,.,CASSQVLDDEQFF,TGTGCCAGCAGCCAGGTTCTAGACGATGAGCAGTTCTTC
.,TRBJ2-5,TRBV20-1,TRBD2,CSSERGGEEETQYF,TGCAGTTCCGAACGGGGGGGGGAAGAAGAGACCCAGTACTTC
many,TRBJ2-7,TRBV4-3,.,CASSQYQGYEQYF,TGCGCCAGCAGCCAATACCAGGGCTACGAGCAGTACTTC
few,TRBJ2-7,TRBV7-9,.,CASSQRAFEQYF,TGTGCCAGCAGCCAACGGGCATTCGAGCAGTACTTC
few,TRBJ1-2,TRBV7-9,.,CASSGGRSYGYTF,TGTGCCAGCAGCGGCGGAAGGAGCTATGGCTACACCTTC
.,TRBJ2-7,TRBV28,.,CASSSQLIHEQYF,TGTGCCAGCAGCTCACAGTTAATCCACGAGCAGTACTTC
.,TRBJ1-3,TRBV6-1,.,CASSTGTGNTIYF,TGTGCCAGCAGTACAGGCACTGGAAACACCATATATTTT
.,TRBJ2-5,TRBV27,.,CASGLPGGYQETQYF,TGTGCCAGCGGACTTCCAGGAGGGTACCAAGAGACCCAGTACTTC
.,TRBJ2-1,TRBV5-1,TRBD2,CASSFPLSGRKRNEQFF,TGCGCCAGCAGCTTCCCCCTAAGCGGGAGAAAACGCAATGAGCAGTTCTTC
few,TRBJ1-1,TRBV15,.,CATSRDQQQAFF,TGTGCCACCAGCAGAGATCAACAGCAAGCTTTCTTT
medium-sized,TRBJ2-1,TRBV29-1,.,CSVGDTHNEQFF,TGCAGCGTTGGGGACACCCACAATGAGCAGTTCTTC
.,TRBJ2-7,TRBV12-3/TRBV12-4,.,CASSQGAGSYEQYF,TGTGCCAGCAGTCAAGGGGCGGGGAGCTACGAGCAGTACTTC
.,TRBJ2-7,TRBV5-1,TRBD1,CASSFRAQGAAEQYF,TGCGCCAGCAGCTTCCGGGCCCAGGGGGCAGCCGAGCAGTACTTC
medium-sized,TRBJ2-6,TRBV12-3/TRBV12-4,.,CASSPPANVLTF,TGTGCCAGCAGCCCTCCCGCCAACGTCCTGACTTTC
.,TRBJ2-3,TRBV6-5,TRBD2,CASSYYQLAGGTDTQYF,TGTGCCAGCAGTTACTACCAACTAGCGGGGGGTACAGATACGCAGTATTTT
few,TRBJ1-5,TRBV4-3,TRBD1,CASSQGTESNQPQHF,TGCGCCAGCAGCCAGGGGACAGAGAGCAATCAGCCCCAGCATTTT
once,TRBJ2-5,TRBV20-1,.,CSGTKETQYF,TGCAGTGGAACCAAGGAGACCCAGTACTTC
.,TRBJ1-1,TRBV7-8,.,CASSREAVYNTEAFF,TGTGCCAGCAGCCGAGAGGCTGTTTATAACACTGAAGCTTTCTTT
.,TRBJ2-7,TRBV4-3,.,CASSQDGSDGYEQYF,TGCGCCAGCAGCCAAGACGGATCCGACGGGTACGAGCAGTACTTC
few,TRBJ1-5,TRBV4-1,.,CASSQDRGQPQHF,TGCGCCAGCAGCCAAGACAGGGGTCAGCCCCAGCATTTT
.,TRBJ2-1,TRBV6-5,.,CASSSSRLRSPSYNEQFF,TGCGCCAGCAGTTCTAGCAGGCTGCGATCCCCTTCCTACAATGAGCAGTTCTTC
few,TRBJ2-1,TRBV20-1,.,CSARGTANKQFF,TGCAGTGCTAGAGGGACAGCCAATAAGCAGTTCTTC
.,TRBJ2-1,TRBV5-1,.,CASSLGSALSYNERFF,TGCGCCAGCAGCTTGGGTTCGGCTCTTTCCTACAATGAGCGGTTCTTC
few,TRBJ2-7,TRBV27,.,CASGTEQYF,TGTGCCAGCGGGACAGAGCAGTACTTC